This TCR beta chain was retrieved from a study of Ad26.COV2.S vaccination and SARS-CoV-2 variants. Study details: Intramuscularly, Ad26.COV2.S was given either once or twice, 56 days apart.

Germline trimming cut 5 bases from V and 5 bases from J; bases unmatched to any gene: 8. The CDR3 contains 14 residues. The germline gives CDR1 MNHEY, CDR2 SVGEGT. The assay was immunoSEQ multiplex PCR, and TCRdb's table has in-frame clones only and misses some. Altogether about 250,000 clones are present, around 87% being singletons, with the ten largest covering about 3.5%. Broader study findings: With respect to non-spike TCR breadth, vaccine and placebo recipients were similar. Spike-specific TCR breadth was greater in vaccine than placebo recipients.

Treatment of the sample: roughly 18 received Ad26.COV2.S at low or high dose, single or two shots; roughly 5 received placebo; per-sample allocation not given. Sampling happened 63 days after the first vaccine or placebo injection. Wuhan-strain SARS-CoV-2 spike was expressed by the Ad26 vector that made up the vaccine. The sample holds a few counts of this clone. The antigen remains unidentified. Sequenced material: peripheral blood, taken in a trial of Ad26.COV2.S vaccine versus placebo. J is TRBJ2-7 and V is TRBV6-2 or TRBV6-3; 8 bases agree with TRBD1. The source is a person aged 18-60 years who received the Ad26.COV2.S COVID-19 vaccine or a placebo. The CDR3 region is CASSDGQGQNEQYF. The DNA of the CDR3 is TGTGCCAGCAGTGACGGACAGGGACAGAACGAGCAGTACTTC.